This paragraph reports one T cell receptor (beta chain). V lost 6 bases to trimming and J lost 0 bases, with 8 bases between them. Germline V gene sequence: CDR1 WNHNN, CDR2 SYGVQD (reference sequence). The CDR3 sequence is 13 residues long. These data belong to a study of shared clonotypes between healthy human individuals. Only in-frame clones appear in the TCRdb table, and some are missing; sequencing was by immunoSEQ multiplex PCR. Among about 2.4 million clones listed, over 85% were seen once. The receptor comes from a man younger than 30 in good health. Some clones in this sample may be carry-over from other donors' samples. The chain joins TRBV10-1 to TRBJ1-1; weak D call: TRBD1 (6 bases). The sample consisted of naive CD4+ T cells from PBMCs. Indicated subset: CD45RA+ positively selected. The DNA of the CDR3 is TGCGCCAGCAGAGGACAGCTGAACACTGAAGCTTTCTTT. Protein sequence: CASRGQLNTEAFF.